This TCR beta chain was sequenced in a study of radiotherapy plus CTLA-4 blockade in lung cancer. About the study: Across the patients, objective responses occurred in more than 15%, and disease control in under 35%. Study observations and caveats: Strongest reported response predictors: early blood clone changes and post-radiation interferon-beta. After treatment with radiotherapy plus ipilimumab, TCR clones that came from the tumor expanded in blood.

Germline assignment: CDR1 SGHVS and CDR2 FQNEAQ. Trimming removed 4 bases at V and 0 bases at J, with 18 bases between. CDR3 size: 17 residues. CTLA-4 blockade with ipilimumab, together with focal radiation, was given to patients with chemo-refractory metastatic non-small-cell lung cancer. With regard to this clone: Its antigen remains unidentified.

Clones were sequenced by immunoSEQ multiplex PCR, and TCRdb holds only the in-frame ones, with some missing. Found here are about 87,000 clones, about 88% of them singletons; the top ten hold approximately 16%. This specimen consisted of peripheral blood, obtained from a patient treated with radiotherapy plus ipilimumab. This receptor was taken from a human donor with non-small cell lung cancer that progressed on radiotherapy plus ipilimumab. The chain links TRBV7-8 to TRBJ1-1, with D possibly TRBD1 on 5 matching bases. Here the CDR3 DNA reads TGTGCCAGCAGCTCATCCCGGTGGGCAGGGATGAACACTGAAGCTTTCTTT. Translation: CASSSSRWAGMNTEAFF.